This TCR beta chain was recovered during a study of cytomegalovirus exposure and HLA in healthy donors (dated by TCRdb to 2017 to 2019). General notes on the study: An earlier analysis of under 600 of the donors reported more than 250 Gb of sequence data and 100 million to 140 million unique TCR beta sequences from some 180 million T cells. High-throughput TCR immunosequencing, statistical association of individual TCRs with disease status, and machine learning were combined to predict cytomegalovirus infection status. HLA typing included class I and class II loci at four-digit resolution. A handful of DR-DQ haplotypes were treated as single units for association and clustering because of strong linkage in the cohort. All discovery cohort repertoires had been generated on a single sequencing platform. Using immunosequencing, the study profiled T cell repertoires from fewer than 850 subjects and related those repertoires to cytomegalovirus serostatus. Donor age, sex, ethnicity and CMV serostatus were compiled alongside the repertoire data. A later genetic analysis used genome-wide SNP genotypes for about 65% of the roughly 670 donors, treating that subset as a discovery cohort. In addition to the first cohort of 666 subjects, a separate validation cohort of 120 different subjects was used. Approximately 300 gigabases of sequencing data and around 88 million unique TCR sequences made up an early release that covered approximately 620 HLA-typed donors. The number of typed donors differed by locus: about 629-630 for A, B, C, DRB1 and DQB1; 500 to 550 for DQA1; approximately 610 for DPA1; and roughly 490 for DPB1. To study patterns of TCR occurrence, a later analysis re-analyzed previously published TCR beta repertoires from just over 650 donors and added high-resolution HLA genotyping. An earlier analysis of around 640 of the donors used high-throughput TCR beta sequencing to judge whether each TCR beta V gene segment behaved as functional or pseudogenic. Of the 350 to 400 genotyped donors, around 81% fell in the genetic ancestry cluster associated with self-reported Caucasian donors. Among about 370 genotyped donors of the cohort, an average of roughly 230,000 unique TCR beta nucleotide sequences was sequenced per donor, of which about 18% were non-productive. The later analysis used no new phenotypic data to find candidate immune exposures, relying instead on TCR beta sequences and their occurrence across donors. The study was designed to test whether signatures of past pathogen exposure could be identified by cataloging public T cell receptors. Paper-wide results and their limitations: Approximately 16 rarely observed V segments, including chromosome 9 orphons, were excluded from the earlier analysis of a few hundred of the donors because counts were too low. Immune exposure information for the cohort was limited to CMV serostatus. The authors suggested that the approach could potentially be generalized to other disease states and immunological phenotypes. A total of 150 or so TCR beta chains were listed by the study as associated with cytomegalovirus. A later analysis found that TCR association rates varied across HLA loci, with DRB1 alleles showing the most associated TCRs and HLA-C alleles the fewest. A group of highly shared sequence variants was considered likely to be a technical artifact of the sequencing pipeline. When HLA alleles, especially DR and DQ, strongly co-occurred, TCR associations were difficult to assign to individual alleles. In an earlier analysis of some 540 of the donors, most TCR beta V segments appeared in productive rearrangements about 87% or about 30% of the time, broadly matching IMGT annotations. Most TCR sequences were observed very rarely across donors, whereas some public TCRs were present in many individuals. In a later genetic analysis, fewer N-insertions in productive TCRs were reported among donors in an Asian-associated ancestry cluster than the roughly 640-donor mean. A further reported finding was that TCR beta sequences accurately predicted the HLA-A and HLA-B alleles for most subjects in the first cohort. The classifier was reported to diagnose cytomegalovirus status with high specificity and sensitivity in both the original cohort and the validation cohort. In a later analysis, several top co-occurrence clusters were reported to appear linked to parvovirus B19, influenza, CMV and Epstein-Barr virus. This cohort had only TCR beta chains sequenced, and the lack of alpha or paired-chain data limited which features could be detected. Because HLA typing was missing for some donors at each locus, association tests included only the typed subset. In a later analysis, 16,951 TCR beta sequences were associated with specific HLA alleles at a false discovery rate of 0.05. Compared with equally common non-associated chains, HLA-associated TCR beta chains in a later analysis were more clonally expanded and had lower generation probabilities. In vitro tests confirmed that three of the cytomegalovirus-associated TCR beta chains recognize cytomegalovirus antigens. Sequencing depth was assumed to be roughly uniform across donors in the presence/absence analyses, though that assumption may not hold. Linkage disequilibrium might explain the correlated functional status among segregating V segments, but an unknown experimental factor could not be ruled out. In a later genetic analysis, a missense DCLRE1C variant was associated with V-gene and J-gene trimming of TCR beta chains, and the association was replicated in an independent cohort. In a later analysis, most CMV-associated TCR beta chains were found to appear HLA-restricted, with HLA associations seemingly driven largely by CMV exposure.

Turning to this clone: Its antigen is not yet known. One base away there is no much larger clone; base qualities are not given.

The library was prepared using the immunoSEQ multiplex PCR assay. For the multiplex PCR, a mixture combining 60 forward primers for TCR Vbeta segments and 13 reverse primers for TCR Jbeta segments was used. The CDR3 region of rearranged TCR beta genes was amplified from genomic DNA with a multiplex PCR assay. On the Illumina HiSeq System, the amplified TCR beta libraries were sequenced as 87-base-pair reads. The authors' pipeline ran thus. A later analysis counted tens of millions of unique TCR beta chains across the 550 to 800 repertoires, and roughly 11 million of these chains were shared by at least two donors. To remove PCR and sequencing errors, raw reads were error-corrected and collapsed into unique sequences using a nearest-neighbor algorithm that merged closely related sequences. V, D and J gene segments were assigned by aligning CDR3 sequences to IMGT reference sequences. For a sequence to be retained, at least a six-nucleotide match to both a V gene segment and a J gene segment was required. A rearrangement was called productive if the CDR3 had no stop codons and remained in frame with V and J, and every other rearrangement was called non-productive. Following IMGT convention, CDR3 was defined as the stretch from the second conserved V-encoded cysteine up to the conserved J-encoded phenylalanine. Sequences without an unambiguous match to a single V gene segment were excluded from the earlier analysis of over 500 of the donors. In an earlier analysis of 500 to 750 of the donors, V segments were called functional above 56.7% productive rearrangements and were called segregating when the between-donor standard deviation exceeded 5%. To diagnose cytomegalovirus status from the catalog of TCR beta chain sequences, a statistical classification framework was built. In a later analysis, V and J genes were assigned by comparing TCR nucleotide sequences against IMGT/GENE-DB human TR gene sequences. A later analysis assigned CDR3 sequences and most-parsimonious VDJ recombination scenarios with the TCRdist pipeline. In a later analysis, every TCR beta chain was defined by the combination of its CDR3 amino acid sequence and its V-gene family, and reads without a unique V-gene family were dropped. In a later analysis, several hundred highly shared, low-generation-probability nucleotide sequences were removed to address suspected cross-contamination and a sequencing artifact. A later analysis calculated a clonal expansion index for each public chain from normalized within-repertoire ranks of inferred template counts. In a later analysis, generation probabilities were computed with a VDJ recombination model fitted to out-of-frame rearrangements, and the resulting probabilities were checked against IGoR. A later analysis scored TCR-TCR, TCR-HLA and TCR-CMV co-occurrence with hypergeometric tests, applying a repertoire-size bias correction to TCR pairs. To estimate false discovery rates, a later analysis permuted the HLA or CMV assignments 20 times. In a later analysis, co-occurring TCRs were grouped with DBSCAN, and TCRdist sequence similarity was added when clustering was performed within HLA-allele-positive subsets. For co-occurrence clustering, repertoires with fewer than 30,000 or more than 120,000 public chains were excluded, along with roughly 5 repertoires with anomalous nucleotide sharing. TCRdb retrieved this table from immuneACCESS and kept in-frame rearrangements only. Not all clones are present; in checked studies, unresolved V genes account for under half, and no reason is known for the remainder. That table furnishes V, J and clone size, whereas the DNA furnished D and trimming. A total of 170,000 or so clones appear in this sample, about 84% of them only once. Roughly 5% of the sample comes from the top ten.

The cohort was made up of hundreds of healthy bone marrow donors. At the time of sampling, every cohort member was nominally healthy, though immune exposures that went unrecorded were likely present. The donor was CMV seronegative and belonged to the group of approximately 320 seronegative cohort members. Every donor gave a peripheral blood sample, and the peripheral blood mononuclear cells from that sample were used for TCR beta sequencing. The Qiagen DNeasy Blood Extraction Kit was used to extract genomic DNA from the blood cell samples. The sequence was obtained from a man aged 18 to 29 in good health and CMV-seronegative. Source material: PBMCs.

For the CDR3, the sequence is CASSSVNPVGDQPQHF. The DNA sequence is as follows: TGTGCCAGCAGTTCCGTGAATCCGGTAGGGGATCAGCCCCAGCATTTT. The sequence links TRBV28 to TRBJ1-5; TRBD1 could be the D gene, as 5 bases match. The CDR3 has 16 amino acids, counting the end cysteine and phenylalanine. CDR3 DNA is the only sequence kept; it has 48 bases, read in frame from the first base. From the germline V gene, CDR1 is MDHEN and CDR2 is SYDVKM. V gives up 4 bases and J gives up 5 bases, and the segment between their germline ends measures 18 bases.